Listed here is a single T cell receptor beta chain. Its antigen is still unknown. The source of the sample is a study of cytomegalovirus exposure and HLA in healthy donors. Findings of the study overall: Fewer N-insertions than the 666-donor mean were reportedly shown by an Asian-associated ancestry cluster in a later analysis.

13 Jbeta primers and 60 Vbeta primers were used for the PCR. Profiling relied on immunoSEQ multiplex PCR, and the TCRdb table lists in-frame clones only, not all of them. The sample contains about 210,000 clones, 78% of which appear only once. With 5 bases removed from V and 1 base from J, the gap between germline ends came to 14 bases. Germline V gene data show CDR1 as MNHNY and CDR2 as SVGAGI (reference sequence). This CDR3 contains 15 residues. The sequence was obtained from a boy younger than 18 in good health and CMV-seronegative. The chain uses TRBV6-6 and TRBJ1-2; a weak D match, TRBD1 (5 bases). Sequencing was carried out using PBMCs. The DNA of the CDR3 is TGTGCCAGCAGTCCTCGGGGACTGCTTAACTATGGCTACACCTTC. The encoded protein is CASSPRGLLNYGYTF.